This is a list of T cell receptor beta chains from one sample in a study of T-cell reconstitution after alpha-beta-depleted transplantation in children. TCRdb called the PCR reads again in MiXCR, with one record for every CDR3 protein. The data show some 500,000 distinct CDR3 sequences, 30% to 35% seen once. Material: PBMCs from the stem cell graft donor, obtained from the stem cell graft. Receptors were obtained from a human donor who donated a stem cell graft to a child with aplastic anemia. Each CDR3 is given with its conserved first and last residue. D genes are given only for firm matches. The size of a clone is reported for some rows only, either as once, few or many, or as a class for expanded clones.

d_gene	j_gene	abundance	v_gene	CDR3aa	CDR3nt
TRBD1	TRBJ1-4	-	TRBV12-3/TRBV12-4	CASSLGGSANEKLFF	TGTGCCAGCAGTCTAGGGGGCAGTGCTAATGAAAAACTGTTTTTT
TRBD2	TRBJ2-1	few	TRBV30	CAWKRLAVPYNEQFF	TGTGCCTGGAAACGACTAGCGGTCCCCTACAATGAGCAGTTCTTC
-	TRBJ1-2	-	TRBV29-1	CSVKGLGVLAAGYTF	TGCAGCGTTAAAGGACTAGGGGTTCTTGCCGCTGGCTACACCTTC
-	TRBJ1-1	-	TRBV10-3	CAISGPGGAGAFF	TGTGCCATCAGTGGGCCAGGCGGTGCGGGAGCTTTCTTT
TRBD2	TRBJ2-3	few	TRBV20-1	CSARTSGRDTQYF	TGCAGTGCCCGGACTAGCGGGAGAGATACGCAGTATTTT
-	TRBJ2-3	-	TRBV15	CATSRGTGGGGTDTQYF	TGTGCCACCAGCAGAGGCACTGGGGGAGGTGGCACAGATACGCAGTATTTT
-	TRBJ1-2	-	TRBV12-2	CASRLAQGQGYTF	TGTGCAAGTCGCTTAGCGCAGGGACAGGGGTACACCTTC
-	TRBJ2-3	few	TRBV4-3	CASSQDPGIITDTQYF	TGCGCCAGCAGCCAAGATCCAGGGATAATAACAGATACGCAGTATTTT
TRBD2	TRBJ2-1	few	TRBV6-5	CASSTEREGPYNEQFF	TGTGCCAGCAGTACTGAGCGGGAGGGCCCCTACAATGAGCAGTTCTTC
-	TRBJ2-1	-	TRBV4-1	CASSQQIQVPFPASNNEQFF	TGCGCCAGCTCCCAACAAATACAGGTACCATTCCCCGCTTCGAACAATGAGCAGTTCTTC
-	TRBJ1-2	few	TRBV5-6	CASTIARGWNYGYTF	TGTGCCAGCACCATTGCTCGGGGTTGGAACTATGGCTACACCTTC
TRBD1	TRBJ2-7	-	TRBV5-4	CASSIDRAKQYF	TGTGCCAGCAGCATCGACAGGGCGAAGCAGTACTTC
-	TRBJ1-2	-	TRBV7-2	CASSLDRAGTF	TGTGCCAGCAGCTTAGACCGCGCCGGCACCTTC
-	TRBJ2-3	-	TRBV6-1	CASSSPDTQYF	TGTGCCAGCAGCTCACCAGATACGCAGTATTTT
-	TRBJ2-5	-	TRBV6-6	CASSYGRETQYF	TGTGCCAGCAGTTACGGAAGGGAGACCCAGTACTTC
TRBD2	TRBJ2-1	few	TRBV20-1	CSAARTSGSPNEQFF	TGCAGTGCTGCCAGGACTAGCGGGAGTCCCAATGAGCAGTTCTTC
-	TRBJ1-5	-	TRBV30	CAWSLRGAKGNQPQHF	TGTGCCTGGAGTCTTAGGGGGGCGAAGGGCAATCAGCCCCAGCATTTT
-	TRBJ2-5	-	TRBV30	CAWSVIPGRETQYF	TGTGCCTGGAGTGTTATACCAGGGAGAGAGACCCAGTACTTC